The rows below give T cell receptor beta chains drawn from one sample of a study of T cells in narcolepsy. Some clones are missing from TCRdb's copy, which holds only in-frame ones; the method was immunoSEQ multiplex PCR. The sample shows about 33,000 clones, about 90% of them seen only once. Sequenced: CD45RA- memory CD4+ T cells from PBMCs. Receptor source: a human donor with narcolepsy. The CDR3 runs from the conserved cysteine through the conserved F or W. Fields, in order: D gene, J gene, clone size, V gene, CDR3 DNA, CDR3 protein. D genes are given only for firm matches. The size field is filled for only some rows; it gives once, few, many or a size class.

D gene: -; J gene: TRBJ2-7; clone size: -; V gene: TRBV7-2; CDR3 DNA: TGTGCCAGCAGCCCACGTCCTTCCTTAAATGGTGAGGAGCAGTACTTC; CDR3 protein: CASSPRPSLNGEEQYF
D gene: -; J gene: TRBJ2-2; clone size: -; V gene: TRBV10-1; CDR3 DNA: TGCGCCAGCTCTCTTGACTTGGCGAACACCGGGGAGCTGTTTTTT; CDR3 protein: CASSLDLANTGELFF
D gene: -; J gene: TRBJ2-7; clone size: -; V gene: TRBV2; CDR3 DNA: TGTGCCAGCAGACCGGGGCGGGGGCGGACCGCCATCGCCTACGAGCAGTACTTC; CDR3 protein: CASRPGRGRTAIAYEQYF
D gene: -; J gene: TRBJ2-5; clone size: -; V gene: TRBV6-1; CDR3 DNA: TGTGCCAGCAGTGCTCAAGAGACCCAGTACTTC; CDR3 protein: CASSAQETQYF
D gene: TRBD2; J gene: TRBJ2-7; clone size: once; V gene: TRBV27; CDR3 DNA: TGTGCCAGCAGAGGAGGACTAGCGGGGGAGCAGTACTTC; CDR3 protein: CASRGGLAGEQYF
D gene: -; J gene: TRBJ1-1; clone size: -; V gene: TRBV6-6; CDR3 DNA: TGTGCCAGCACCCTTGGGGGTAGGGCTGAAGCTTTCTTT; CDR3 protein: CASTLGGRAEAFF
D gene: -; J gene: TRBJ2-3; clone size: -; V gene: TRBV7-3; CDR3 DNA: TGTGCCAGCAGCTTAAGCCCTCCCCCAGATACGCAGTATTTT; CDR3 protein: CASSLSPPPDTQYF
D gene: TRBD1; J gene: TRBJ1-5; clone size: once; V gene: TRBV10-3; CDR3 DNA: TGTGCCATCGGAAACTACGACAGGGGTAATCAGCCCCAGCATTTT; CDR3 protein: CAIGNYDRGNQPQHF
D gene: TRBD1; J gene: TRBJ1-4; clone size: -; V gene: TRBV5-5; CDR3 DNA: TGTGCCAGCAGCTTGGCGGGACAGAGAAATGAAAAACTGTTTTTT; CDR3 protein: CASSLAGQRNEKLFF
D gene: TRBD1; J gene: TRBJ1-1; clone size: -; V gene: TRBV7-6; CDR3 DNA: TGTGCCAGCAGCGCTCTTCAAGGGGGCGCGGGGACTGAAGCTTTCTTT; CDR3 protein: CASSALQGGAGTEAFF
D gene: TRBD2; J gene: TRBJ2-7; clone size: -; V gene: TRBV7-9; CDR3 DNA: TGTGCCAGCAGCTTAGCGGGGACTAGCGGTTACGAGCAGTACTTC; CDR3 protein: CASSLAGTSGYEQYF
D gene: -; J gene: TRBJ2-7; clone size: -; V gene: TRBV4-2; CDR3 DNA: TGTGCCAGCAGCCAGCAGAGGGGCTCCTACGAGCAGTACTTC; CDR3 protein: CASSQQRGSYEQYF
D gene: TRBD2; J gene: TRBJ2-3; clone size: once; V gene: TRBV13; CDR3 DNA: TGTGCCAGCAGCTTCCCTCCAGTACTAGCGGGAGTAGATACGCAGTATTTT; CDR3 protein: CASSFPPVLAGVDTQYF
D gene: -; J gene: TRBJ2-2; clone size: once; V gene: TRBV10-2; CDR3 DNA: TGCGCCAGCAGCGGGGACCTTCTAAACACCGGGGAGCTGTTTTTT; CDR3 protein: CASSGDLLNTGELFF
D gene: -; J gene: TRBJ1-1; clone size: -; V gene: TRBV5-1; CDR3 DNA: TGCGCCAGCAGCCAACGCTCCACGAACACTGAAGCTTTCTTT; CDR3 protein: CASSQRSTNTEAFF
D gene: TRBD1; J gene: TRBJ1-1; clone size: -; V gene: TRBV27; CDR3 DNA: TGTGCCAGCTGCCGATACAGGGGCACTGAAGCTTTCTTT; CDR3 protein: CASCRYRGTEAFF
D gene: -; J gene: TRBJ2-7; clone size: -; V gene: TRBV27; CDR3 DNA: TGTGCCAGCAGTAGGGGGACAACCCCCTACGAGCAGTACTTC; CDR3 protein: CASSRGTTPYEQYF
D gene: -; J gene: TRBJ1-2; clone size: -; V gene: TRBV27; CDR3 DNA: TGTGCCAGCAGTTTATCGTCAATGGGGTCAGCAGCTAACTATGGCTACACCTTC; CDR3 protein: CASSLSSMGSAANYGYTF
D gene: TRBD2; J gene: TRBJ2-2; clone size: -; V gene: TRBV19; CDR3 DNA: TGTGCCAGTAGTCAGGTAGCGGGATCCACCCCCGGGGAGCTGTTTTTT; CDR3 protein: CASSQVAGSTPGELFF
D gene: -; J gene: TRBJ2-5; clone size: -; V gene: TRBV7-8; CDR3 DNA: TGTGCCAGCAGCTTAATCGACCAAGAGACCCAGTACTTC; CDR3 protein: CASSLIDQETQYF
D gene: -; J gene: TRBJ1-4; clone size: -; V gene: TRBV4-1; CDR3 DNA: TGCGCCAGCAGCCAAGGGGGATCTAATGAAAAACTGTTTTTT; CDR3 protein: CASSQGGSNEKLFF
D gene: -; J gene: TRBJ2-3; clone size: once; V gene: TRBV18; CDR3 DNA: TGTGCCAGCTCACCGGGCAGGTCAACAGATACGCAGTATTTT; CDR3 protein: CASSPGRSTDTQYF
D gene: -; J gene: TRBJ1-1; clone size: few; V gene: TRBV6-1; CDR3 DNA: TGTGCCAGCAGTTCCACAGAGAACACTGAAGCTTTCTTT; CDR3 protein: CASSSTENTEAFF
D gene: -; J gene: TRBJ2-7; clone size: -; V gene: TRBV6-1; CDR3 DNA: TGTGCCAGCAGTGAAATGTGGGGTTACGAGCAGTACTTC; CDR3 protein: CASSEMWGYEQYF
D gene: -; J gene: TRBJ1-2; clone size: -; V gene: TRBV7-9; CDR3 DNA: TGTGCCGGAGATCGGGGCTACACCTTC; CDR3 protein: CAGDRGYTF
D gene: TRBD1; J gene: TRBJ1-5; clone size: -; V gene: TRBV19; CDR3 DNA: TGTGCCAGTAGTACCCACAGGGGGAGAGTTGAGAATCAGCCCCAGCATTTT; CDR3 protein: CASSTHRGRVENQPQHF
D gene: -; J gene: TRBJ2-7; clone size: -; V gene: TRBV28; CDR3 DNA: TGTGCCAGCAGTTTTGGGGGGCGGACAACGGCTGGGGGCTACGAGCAGTACTTC; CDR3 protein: CASSFGGRTTAGGYEQYF
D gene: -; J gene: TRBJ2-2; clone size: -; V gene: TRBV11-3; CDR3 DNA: TGTGCCAGCAGCCTACGGGGGACCACGAACACCGGGGAGCTGTTTTTT; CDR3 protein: CASSLRGTTNTGELFF
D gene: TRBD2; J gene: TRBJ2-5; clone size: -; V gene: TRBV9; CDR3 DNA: TGTGCCAGCAGAGGGACTAGCCAAGAGACCCAGTACTTC; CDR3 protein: CASRGTSQETQYF
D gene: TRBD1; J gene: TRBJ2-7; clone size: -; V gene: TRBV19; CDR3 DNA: TGTGCCAGTAGCCCGGGACAGGTGACCTACGAGCAGTACTTC; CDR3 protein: CASSPGQVTYEQYF
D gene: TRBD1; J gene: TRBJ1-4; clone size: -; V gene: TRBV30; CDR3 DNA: TGTGCCTGTCAGACAGGGGGGGCTGAAAAACTGTTTTTT; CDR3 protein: CACQTGGAEKLFF
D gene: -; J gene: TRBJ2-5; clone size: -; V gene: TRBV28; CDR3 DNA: TGTGCCAGCAGTTTTAGAAGGTCTGGAGAGACCCAGTACTTC; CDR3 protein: CASSFRRSGETQYF
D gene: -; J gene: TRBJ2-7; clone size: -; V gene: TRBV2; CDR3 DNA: TGTGCCAGCCTCTTAGGGTCCCTCTCCTACGAGCAGTACTTC; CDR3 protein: CASLLGSLSYEQYF
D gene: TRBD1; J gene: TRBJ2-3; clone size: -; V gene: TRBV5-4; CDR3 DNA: TGTGCCAGCAGCTTGTTTGACAGGGGGCCTGATACGCAGTATTTT; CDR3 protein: CASSLFDRGPDTQYF
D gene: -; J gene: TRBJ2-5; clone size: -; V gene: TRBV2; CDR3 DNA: TGTGCCAGCATCGCCGGGACATCGTACCAAGAGACCCAGTACTTC; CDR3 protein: CASIAGTSYQETQYF
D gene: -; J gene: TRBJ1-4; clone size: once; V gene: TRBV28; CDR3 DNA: TGTGCCAGCAGTGAGGTTCGGGCTAATGAAAAACTGTTTTTT; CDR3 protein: CASSEVRANEKLFF
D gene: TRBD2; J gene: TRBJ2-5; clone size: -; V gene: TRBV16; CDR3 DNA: TGTGCCAGCAGCCAATCTGGGAGTAGCGGGAGTGGTAGAGAGACCCAGTACTTC; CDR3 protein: CASSQSGSSGSGRETQYF
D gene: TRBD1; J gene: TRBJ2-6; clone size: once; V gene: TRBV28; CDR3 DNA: TGTGCCAGCAGACAATTGACAGGGTCCGGGGCCAACGTCCTGACTTTC; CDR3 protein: CASRQLTGSGANVLTF
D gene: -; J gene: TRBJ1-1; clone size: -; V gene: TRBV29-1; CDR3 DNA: TGCAGCGGCCTGAACACTGAAGCTTTCTTT; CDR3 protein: CSGLNTEAFF
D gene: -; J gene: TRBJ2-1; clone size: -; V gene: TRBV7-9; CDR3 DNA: TGTGCCAGCAGCCGCGGGGGCCGGACCGCGGGGAATGAGCAGTTCTTC; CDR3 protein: CASSRGGRTAGNEQFF
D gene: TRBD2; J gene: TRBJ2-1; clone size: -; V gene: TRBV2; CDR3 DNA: TGTGCCAGCAGTGAAGTATCGGCGGGAGGAACGAATGAGCAGTTCTTC; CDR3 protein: CASSEVSAGGTNEQFF
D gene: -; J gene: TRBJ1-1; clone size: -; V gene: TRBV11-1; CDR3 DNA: TGTGCCAGCAGCTCCCTTGCCCGGACTGAAGCTTTCTTT; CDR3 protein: CASSSLARTEAFF
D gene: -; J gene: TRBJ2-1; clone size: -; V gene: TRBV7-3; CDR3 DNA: TGTGCCAGCAGCCCCGACAGCGACAATGAGCAGTTCTTC; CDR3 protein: CASSPDSDNEQFF
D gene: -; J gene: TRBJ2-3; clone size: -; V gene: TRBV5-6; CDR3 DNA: TGTGCCAGCAGTAAGGACGGGGCAGATACGCAGTATTTT; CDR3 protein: CASSKDGADTQYF
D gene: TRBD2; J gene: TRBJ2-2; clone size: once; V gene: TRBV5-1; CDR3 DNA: TGCGCCAGCAGCCCACTAGCGGGGAGCACAACCGGGGAGCTGTTTTTT; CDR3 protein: CASSPLAGSTTGELFF
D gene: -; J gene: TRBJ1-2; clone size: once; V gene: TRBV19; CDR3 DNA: TGTGCCAGTATCGGGAGGGGTGTGTCGTCAGGGGACTATGGCTACACCTTC; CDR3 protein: CASIGRGVSSGDYGYTF